The 3 T cell receptor beta chains given below trace back to one sample, sequenced in a study of CD8 T cells in ankylosing spondylitis. TCRdb analysed the 5' RACE reads with MiXCR anew, one entry per CDR3 protein. Among about 130,000 distinct CDR3 sequences listed, roughly 6.6% were seen once. The source material was blood, either unsorted or a sorted T cell fraction (not recorded which). The receptors originated from a male donor with ankylosing spondylitis or in good health (not recorded which).

In its sample, this clonotype was seen many times. CDR3 loop: CASRGTSGTSSQEQYF. Here the CDR3 DNA reads TGCGCCAGCAGAGGGACTAGCGGGACAAGCTCTCAGGAGCAGTACTTC. The chain combines TRBV5-1 with TRBJ2-7; 13 bases agree with TRBD2. This CDR3 contains 16 residues. Germline trimming cut 5 bases from V and 7 bases from J; bases unmatched to any gene: 12. Germline-derived CDR1 and CDR2 are SGHRS and YFSETQ.

In its sample, this clonotype was seen many times. The chain is built from TRBV20-1 and TRBJ1-6; D gene uncertain. V was cut by 1 base and J by 4 bases, with 2 bases left in between. This CDR3 comprises 12 residues. Looked up from germline, CDR1 is DFQATT and CDR2 is SNEGSKA (reference sequence). CDR3 loop: CSARGYNSPLHF. CDR3 bases: TGCAGTGCTAGAGGGTATAATTCACCCCTCCACTTT.

This clonotype appeared many times. The genes are TRBV5-1 and TRBJ2-7; 9 bases match TRBD2. The CDR3 is 16 residues long. V was clipped by 1 base and J by 0 bases; unmatched bases: 5. From germline, CDR1 is SGHRS and CDR2 YFSETQ. CDR3 in DNA: TGCGCCAGCAGCTTGATGAGCGGGGGGATCTCCTACGAGCAGTACTTC. Translating it yields CASSLMSGGISYEQYF. Full variable domain (rest looked up from reference TRBV5-1 and TRBJ2-7): KAGVTQTPRYLIKTRGQQVTLSCSPISGHRSVSWYQQTPGQGLQFLFEYFSETQRNKGNFPGRFSGRQFSNSRSEMNVSTLELGDSALYLCASSLMSGGISYEQYFGPGTRLTVT.